These 31 T cell receptor beta chains share one sample of origin, sequenced in a study of T cell clones after liver transplantation. Profiling relied on immunoSEQ multiplex PCR, and the TCRdb table lists in-frame clones only, not all of them. The sample records about 75,000 clones, 80% to 85% being singletons. Specimen: CD4+ T cells from blood, collected about 50 months after liver transplant. The origin of the receptors is a human patient who received a liver transplant. Some T cells may possibly be graft donor cells.

The chain carries TRBV10-3 and TRBJ1-5, with D possibly TRBD1 on 6 matching bases. The V gene's germline CDR1 is ENHRY and CDR2 SYGVKD. The CDR3 runs 15 residues. V dropped 6 bases and J dropped 4 bases, with 16 bases sitting between them. The CDR3 DNA sequence: TGTGCCATCAGCTCAGGAGCGGGGGCTAATCAGCCCCAGCATTTT. Its protein product is CAISSGAGANQPQHF.

This clone showed up just once. CDR3 protein: CASSVRRGRETQYF. CDR3 sequence (DNA): TGTGCCAGCAGTGTGCGCAGGGGGCGGGAGACCCAGTACTTC. The rearrangement links TRBV6-1 to TRBJ2-5, with 8 bases aligning to TRBD1. Germline V lookup: CDR1 MNHNS, CDR2 SASEGT. The CDR3 contains 14 residues. Losses at the gene ends were 4 bases for V and 5 bases for J; bases not matched to a gene: 6.

The chain recombines TRBV7-2 with TRBJ2-7; TRBD2 agrees at 11 bases. Germline CDR1 SGHTA, CDR2 FQGNSA. The CDR3 is made up of 14 amino acids. With 5 bases clipped from V and 7 bases from J, the junction kept 7 bases outside the gene matches. The CDR3 is CASSQTSGKNEQYF. In DNA form, the CDR3 reads TGTGCCAGCAGCCAGACTAGCGGGAAGAATGAGCAGTACTTC.

The CDR3 sequence is CASSLNLAGSSYNEQFF. CDR3 sequence (DNA): TGTGCCAGCAGCTTAAACCTCGCGGGCAGTTCCTACAATGAGCAGTTCTTC. The J gene is TRBJ2-1, the V gene TRBV7-3; a possible D gene is TRBD2 (5 bases). The CDR3 runs to 17 residues. Deletions cut 1 base from V and 1 base from J, with 14 bases between. CDR1 is SGHTA, CDR2 FQGTGA, per germline.

This chain connects TRBV7-2 to TRBJ1-2; 12 nucleotides agree with TRBD1. The J segment lost 6 bases and the V segment lost 2 bases, leaving 4 bases of the junction unmatched. The CDR3 has 15 residues. CDR1 and CDR2 (germline): SGHTA, FQGNSA. The CDR3 reads CASSLMGQGADGYTF. The CDR3 coding sequence is TGTGCCAGCAGCTTAATGGGACAGGGGGCTGATGGCTACACCTTC.

The rearrangement uses TRBV18 and TRBJ2-5; 11 bases are shared with TRBD1. Trimming cost V 5 bases and J 2 bases; bases outside gene matches: 4. The germline V gene has CDR1 KGHSH and CDR2 LQKENI. This CDR3 comprises 15 residues. This CDR3 reads CASSRGQGGQETQYF. For the CDR3, the DNA is TGTGCCAGCTCAAGGGGACAGGGGGGTCAAGAGACCCAGTACTTC.

V usage is TRBV15 and J usage is TRBJ1-1; 8 bases align to TRBD1. J gave up 4 bases and V 8 bases, and 21 bases lay outside the gene matches. This CDR3 has 18 amino acids. Per the germline V gene, CDR1 is LNHNV and CDR2 is YYDKDF (reference sequence). CDR3 nucleotide sequence: TGTGCCACCGCACCCCGTCGGCAGGGGGCGCTTTTCGGCACTGAAGCTTTCTTT. Translation: CATAPRRQGALFGTEAFF.

The rearrangement links TRBV7-6 to TRBJ2-1; no definite D call. Germline values: CDR1 SGHVS, CDR2 FNYEAQ. The CDR3 is 13 amino acids. Between the trimmed V and J ends, which lost 7 bases and 2 bases, there was a span of 9 bases. The DNA of the CDR3 is TGTGCCAGCATGCGAGAGGCCTACAATGAGCAGTTCTTC. Its translation is CASMREAYNEQFF.

Regarding this clone: This likely comes from a read error, as the CDR3 has no conserved phenylalanine or tryptophan at its end. The DNA is omitted, as the CDR3 cannot be located on it reliably, and the CDR3 follows TCRdb's listing. The chain combines TRBV6-1 with TRBJ2-3; the DNA was not compared with TRBD2, the D call given in the table. Germline CDR1 and CDR2: MNHNS and SASEGT. A total of 8 residues make up the CDR3, ends included. The chain's CDR3 is CAIVGRTL.

The chain links TRBV28 to TRBJ2-7; TRBD1 or TRBD2 may be the D gene (5 bases each). CDR1 is MDHEN, CDR2 SYDVKM, per germline. The ends were cut back, 7 bases at V and 0 bases at J, with 10 bases in the middle. The CDR3 is made up of 13 amino acids. The CDR3 loop is CASTRGPSYEQYF. For the CDR3, the DNA is TGTGCCAGCACCCGGGGACCCTCCTACGAGCAGTACTTC.

The gene calls are TRBV7-9 and TRBJ2-5; D gene unclear. CDR1 and CDR2 (germline): SEHNR, FQNEAQ (reference sequence). This CDR3 spans 14 amino acids. V dropped 6 bases and J dropped 4 bases, with 15 bases sitting between them. Written as DNA, the CDR3 is TGTGCCAGCAGTCCCCTCGCGACCCGAGAGACCCAGTACTTC. It specifies CASSPLATRETQYF.

The chain joins TRBV6-4 to TRBJ1-1, with D perhaps matching TRBD1 (5 bases). Germline V gene sequence: CDR1 MRHNA, CDR2 SNTAGT. This CDR3 is built from 13 residues. Trimming stripped 3 bases from V and 3 bases from J, with 8 bases between. The CDR3 bases are TGTGCCAGCAGTGAAGGGGAGTACACTGAAGCTTTCTTT. Its protein product is CASSEGEYTEAFF.

The count of this clone is one. The chain is built from TRBV6-5 and TRBJ1-5; D may be TRBD1 (5 bases). The V and J ends lost 4 bases and 1 base respectively, with 8 bases between them. Looked up from germline, CDR1 is MNHEY and CDR2 is SVGAGI. The CDR3 has 14 residues. CDR3 coding DNA: TGTGCCAGCAGTTCCAAGGGGAGCAATCAGCCCCAGCATTTT. Its protein is CASSSKGSNQPQHF.

The chain uses TRBV5-1 and TRBJ2-7; 8 positions match TRBD2. The CDR3 totals 14 residues. The V segment lost 4 bases and the J segment 6 bases; nucleotides outside the gene matches: 9. Per germline, CDR1 SGHRS and CDR2 YFSETQ. CDR3 loop: CASSERGGGLEQYF. CDR3 DNA: TGCGCCAGCAGCGAGCGGGGCGGGGGGCTCGAGCAGTACTTC.

This clone was seen only once. The chain couples TRBV7-2 to TRBJ2-1; 13 nucleotides align to TRBD2. The V segment lost 5 bases and the J segment 5 bases; nucleotides outside the gene matches: 3. This CDR3 has 15 residues. Per germline, CDR1 SGHTA and CDR2 FQGNSA. The CDR3 nucleotides are TGTGCCAGCAGCATCGGGACTAGCGGGAACAATGAGCAGTTCTTC. Its protein product is CASSIGTSGNNEQFF.

The V and J genes are TRBV7-2 and TRBJ2-3, with D perhaps TRBD1 or TRBD2 (5 bases each). The CDR3 has 13 residues. Trimming shortened V by 5 bases and J by 4 bases, and 10 bases separated the two germline ends. Germline CDR1 reads SGHTA; CDR2 reads FQGNSA. CDR3 sequence (DNA): TGTGCCAGCAGCCCGGGACGCTCAGATACGCAGTATTTT. Translating gives CASSPGRSDTQYF.

The chain uses TRBV5-5 and TRBJ2-1; TRBD1 aligns across 9 bases. CDR3 length equals 18 residues. Germline CDR1 reads SGHKS; CDR2 reads YYEKEE (reference sequence). The V segment lost 2 bases and the J segment 7 bases; nucleotides outside the gene matches: 16. CDR3 region: CASSLIRSGQGLVNEQFF. The CDR3 DNA is TGTGCCAGCAGCTTAATCCGATCGGGACAGGGCTTAGTTAATGAGCAGTTCTTC.

V gene TRBV19 combines with J gene TRBJ2-7; 7 bases are a match to TRBD1. The CDR3 covers 14 residues. Losses at the gene ends were 7 bases for V and 0 bases for J; bases not matched to a gene: 6. Germline CDR1 and CDR2: LNHDA and SQIVND (reference sequence). The CDR3 reads CASKGQSNSYEQYF. The CDR3 bases are TGTGCCAGTAAGGGACAGTCGAACTCCTACGAGCAGTACTTC.

This rearrangement joins TRBV28 to TRBJ2-7; a weak D match, TRBD2 (6 bases). CDR3 length: 13 amino acids. Germline lookup yields CDR1 MDHEN and CDR2 SYDVKM. Trimming took 3 bases from V and 2 from J, leaving 8 bases between them. The CDR3 loop is CASSFGGTYEQYF. CDR3 nucleotides: TGTGCCAGCAGTTTCGGGGGTACCTACGAGCAGTACTTC.

The CDR3: CASSARQSTDTQYF. For the CDR3, the DNA is TGTGCCAGCAGCGCCCGACAGAGCACAGATACGCAGTATTTT. The V gene is TRBV21-1, the J gene TRBJ2-3; TRBD1, the table's D call, lacks a check against the DNA. TRBV21-1 is annotated as a pseudogene. The CDR3 runs 14 residues.

The J gene is TRBJ2-3, the V gene TRBV7-2; 11 bases fit TRBD2. This CDR3 has 17 amino acids. V lost 3 bases and J lost 0; bases outside the gene matches: 5. The germline CDR1 and CDR2 sequences are SGHTA and FQGNSA. The CDR3 here is CASSFRASGGSTDTQYF. The DNA of the CDR3 is TGTGCCAGCAGCTTTAGGGCTAGCGGGGGGAGCACAGATACGCAGTATTTT.

This clone was seen only once. The chain employs TRBV6-5 and TRBJ1-1; D might be TRBD1 (6 bases). The CDR3 consists of 15 residues. The germline V gene has CDR1 MNHEY and CDR2 SVGAGI. V dropped 7 bases and J dropped 0 bases, with 15 bases sitting between them. This CDR3 reads CASTDPRGMNTEAFF. The DNA of the CDR3 is TGTGCCAGCACCGACCCGAGGGGGATGAACACTGAAGCTTTCTTT.

The gene calls are TRBV5-5 and TRBJ2-5; D not certain. The CDR3 covers 13 residues. With 2 bases removed from V and 2 bases from J, the gap between germline ends came to 7 bases. Germline V gives CDR1 SGHKS, CDR2 YYEKEE (reference sequence). The CDR3 spells CASSFIRQETQYF. CDR3 coding DNA: TGTGCCAGCAGCTTCATCAGGCAAGAGACCCAGTACTTC.

The chain links TRBV6-5 to TRBJ1-5, with a possible D match to TRBD1 (5 bases). Per the germline V gene, CDR1 is MNHEY and CDR2 is SVGAGI. This CDR3 contains 14 residues. Trimming removed 6 bases from V and 2 bases from J, with 11 bases in between. The CDR3 sequence: CASRSGGGNQPQHF. The CDR3 DNA sequence: TGTGCCAGCAGGAGTGGGGGAGGCAATCAGCCCCAGCATTTT.

CDR3: CASFPGTSGSYNEQFF. Written as DNA, the CDR3 is TGCGCCAGCTTTCCCGGGACTAGCGGCTCCTACAATGAGCAGTTCTTC. The chain has TRBV5-1 and TRBJ2-1; 11 nucleotides match TRBD2. Per the germline V gene, CDR1 is SGHRS and CDR2 is YFSETQ. The CDR3 spans 16 residues. Trimming took 7 bases from V and 0 from J; bases not matched to a gene: 6.

This rearrangement joins TRBV5-1 to TRBJ2-6; no reliable D call. Germline assignment: CDR1 SGHRS and CDR2 YFSETQ. Trimming took off 3 bases at V and 1 base at J, with 5 bases between the two ends. This CDR3 is built from 14 residues. The CDR3 coding sequence is TGCGCCAGCAGCTCCCATTCTGGGGCCAACGTCCTGACTTTC. Amino acids: CASSSHSGANVLTF.

The chain carries TRBV19 and TRBJ1-1, with TRBD1 as a possible D gene (5 bases). Trimming removed 5 bases from V and 0 bases from J, with 7 bases in between. The CDR3 covers 13 residues. CDR1 is LNHDA, CDR2 SQIVND, per germline (reference sequence). The chain's CDR3 is CASSGQLNTEAFF. The CDR3 bases are TGTGCCAGTAGTGGACAACTGAACACTGAAGCTTTCTTT.

The chain has TRBV15 and TRBJ1-2; D is ambiguous. Germline V lookup: CDR1 LNHNV, CDR2 YYDKDF (reference sequence). CDR3 length: 14 residues. V lost 0 bases and J 4 bases, leaving 9 bases between the germline ends. CDR3 DNA sequence: TGTGCCACCAGCAGAGAGTTGGGAGTCTATGGCTACACCTTC. Its translation: CATSRELGVYGYTF. Full variable domain (outside the CDR3, taken from reference TRBV15 and TRBJ1-2): DAMVIQNPRYQVTQFGKPVTLSCSQTLNHNVMYWYQQKSSQAPKLLFHYYDKDFNNEADTPDNFQSRRPNTSFCFLDIRSPGLGDTAMYLCATSRELGVYGYTFGSGTRLTVV.

This clone occurred once. The chain joins TRBV6-6 to TRBJ2-3; TRBD2 is a possible D gene (5 bases). Germline V lookup: CDR1 MNHNY, CDR2 SVGAGI (reference sequence). This CDR3 region has 13 residues. Trimming left V 5 bases short and J 3 bases short, with 9 bases between. The CDR3 region is CASSRRETDTQYF. DNA of the CDR3: TGTGCCAGCAGTCGACGGGAAACAGATACGCAGTATTTT.

The rearrangement joins TRBV28 to TRBJ2-7; TRBD2 matches at 7 bases. The J segment lost 6 bases and the V segment lost 8 bases, leaving 16 bases of the junction unmatched. Germline CDR1 is MDHEN and CDR2 is SYDVKM. CDR3 length: 15 residues. Here the CDR3 DNA reads TGTGCCAGCGTCCCGCGGGGGACCCAACGTCGCGAGCAGTACTTC. Protein: CASVPRGTQRREQYF.

This CDR3 is CASSSGQGYYEQYF. CDR3 coding DNA: TGTGCCAGCAGCTCCGGACAGGGTTACTACGAGCAGTACTTC. The gene calls are TRBV7-2 and TRBJ2-7; 8 positions agree with TRBD1. Trimming at V came to 4 bases and at J to 3 bases, leaving 5 bases not matched to a gene. Germline V gene lookup returns CDR1 SGHTA and CDR2 FQGNSA. The CDR3 contains 14 residues.